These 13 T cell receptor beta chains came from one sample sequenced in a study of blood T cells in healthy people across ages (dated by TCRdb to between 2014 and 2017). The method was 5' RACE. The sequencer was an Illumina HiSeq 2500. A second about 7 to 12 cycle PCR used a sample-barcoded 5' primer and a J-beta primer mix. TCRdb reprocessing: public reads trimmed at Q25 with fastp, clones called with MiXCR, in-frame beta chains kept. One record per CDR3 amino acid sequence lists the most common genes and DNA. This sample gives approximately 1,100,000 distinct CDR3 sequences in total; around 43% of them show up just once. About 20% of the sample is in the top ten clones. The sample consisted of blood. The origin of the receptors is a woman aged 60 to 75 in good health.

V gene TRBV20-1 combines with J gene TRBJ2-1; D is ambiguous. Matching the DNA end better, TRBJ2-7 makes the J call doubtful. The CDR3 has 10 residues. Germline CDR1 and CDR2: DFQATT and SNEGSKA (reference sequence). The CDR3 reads CSASRSEQYF. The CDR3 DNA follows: TGCAGTGCTAGTCGGAGTGAGCAGTACTTC.

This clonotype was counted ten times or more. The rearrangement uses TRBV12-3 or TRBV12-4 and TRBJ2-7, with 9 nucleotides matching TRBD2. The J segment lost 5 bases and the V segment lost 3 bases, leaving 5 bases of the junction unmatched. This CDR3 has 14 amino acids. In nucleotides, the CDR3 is TGTGCCAGCAGTTTTTTGGCTAGCGGGAACGAGCAGTACTTC. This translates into CASSFLASGNEQYF.

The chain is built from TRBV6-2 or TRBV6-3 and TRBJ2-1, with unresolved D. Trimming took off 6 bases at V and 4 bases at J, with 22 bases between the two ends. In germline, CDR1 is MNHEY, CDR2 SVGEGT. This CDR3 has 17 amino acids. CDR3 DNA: TGTGCCAGCAGCCCAAAATATCAGTATAGGGAATACAATGAGCAGTTCTTC. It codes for CASSPKYQYREYNEQFF.

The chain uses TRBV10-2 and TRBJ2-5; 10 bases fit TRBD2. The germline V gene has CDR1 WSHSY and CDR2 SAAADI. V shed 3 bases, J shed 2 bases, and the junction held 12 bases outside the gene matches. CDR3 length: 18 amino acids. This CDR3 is CASSDWKELAGAQETQYF. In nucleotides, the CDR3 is TGCGCCAGCAGTGATTGGAAGGAGCTAGCGGGGGCTCAAGAGACCCAGTACTTC.

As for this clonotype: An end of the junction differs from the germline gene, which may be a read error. The CDR3 sequence is CASNPGSTSGYTF. Here the CDR3 DNA reads TGCGCCAGCAACCCGGGGAGTACCTCTGGCTACACCTTC. J is TRBJ1-2 and V is TRBV11-2; D is unresolved. Germline-derived CDR1 and CDR2 are SGHAT and FQNNGV. The CDR3 is 13 residues long.

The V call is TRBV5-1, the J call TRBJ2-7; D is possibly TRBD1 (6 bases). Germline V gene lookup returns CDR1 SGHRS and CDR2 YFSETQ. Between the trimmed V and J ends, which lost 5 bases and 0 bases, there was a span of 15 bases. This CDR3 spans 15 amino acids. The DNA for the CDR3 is TGCGCCAGCAGGTACAGGGAATTGGGCTCCTACGAGCAGTACTTC. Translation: CASRYRELGSYEQYF.

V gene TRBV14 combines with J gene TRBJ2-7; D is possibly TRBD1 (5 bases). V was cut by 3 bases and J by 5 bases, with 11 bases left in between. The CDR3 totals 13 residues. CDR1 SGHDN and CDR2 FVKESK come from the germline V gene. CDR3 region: CASSQGWGNEQYF. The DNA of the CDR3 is TGTGCCAGCAGCCAGGGATGGGGCAACGAGCAGTACTTC.

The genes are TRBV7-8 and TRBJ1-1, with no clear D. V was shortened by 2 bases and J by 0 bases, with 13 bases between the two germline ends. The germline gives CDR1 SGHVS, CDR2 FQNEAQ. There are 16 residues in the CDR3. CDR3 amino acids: CASSLSGRVMNTEAFF. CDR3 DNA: TGTGCCAGCAGCTTATCTGGCAGAGTAATGAACACTGAAGCTTTCTTT.

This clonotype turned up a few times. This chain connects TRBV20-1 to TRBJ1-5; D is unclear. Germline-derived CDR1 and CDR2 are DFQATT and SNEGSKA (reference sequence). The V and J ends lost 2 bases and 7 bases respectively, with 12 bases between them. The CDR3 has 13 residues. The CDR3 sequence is CSARHAVLQPQHF. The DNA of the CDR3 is TGCAGTGCTAGACATGCGGTCTTGCAGCCCCAGCATTTT.

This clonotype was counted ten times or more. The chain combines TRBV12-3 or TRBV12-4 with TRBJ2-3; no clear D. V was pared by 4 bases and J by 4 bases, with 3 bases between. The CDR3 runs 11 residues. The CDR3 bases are TGTGCCAGCAGTTGGGCAGATACGCAGTATTTT. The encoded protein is CASSWADTQYF.

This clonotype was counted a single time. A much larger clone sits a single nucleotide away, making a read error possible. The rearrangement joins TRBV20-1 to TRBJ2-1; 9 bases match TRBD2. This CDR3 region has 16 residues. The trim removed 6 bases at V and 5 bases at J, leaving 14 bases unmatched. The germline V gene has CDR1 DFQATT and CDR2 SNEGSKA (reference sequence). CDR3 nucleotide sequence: TGCAGTGCGCCATGCGGCGGGAGGGCCTTTAACAATGAGCAGTTCTTC. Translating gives CSAPCGGRAFNNEQFF.

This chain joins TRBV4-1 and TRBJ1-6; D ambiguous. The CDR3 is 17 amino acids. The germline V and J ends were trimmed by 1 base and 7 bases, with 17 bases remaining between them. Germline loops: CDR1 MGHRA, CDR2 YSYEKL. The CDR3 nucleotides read TGCGCCAGCAGCCAAGGACGCCGGGCAGGAAGGAATTCACCCCTCCACTTT. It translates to CASSQGRRAGRNSPLHF.

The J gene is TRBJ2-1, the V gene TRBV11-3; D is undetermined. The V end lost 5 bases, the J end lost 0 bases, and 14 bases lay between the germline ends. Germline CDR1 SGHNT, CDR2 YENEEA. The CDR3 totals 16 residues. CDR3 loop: CASSLGRKSSYNEQFF. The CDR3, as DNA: TGTGCCAGCAGCCTCGGGCGTAAGAGCTCCTACAATGAGCAGTTCTTC.